The 25 T cell receptor beta chains below all came from one sample that was sequenced in a study of blood T cell repertoires in COVID-19. Using immunoSEQ multiplex PCR, the repertoire was profiled, and TCRdb retains in-frame clones only, with some absent. Of under 250,000 clones in the sample, 90% to 95% were seen once. The sample was peripheral blood. These receptors were obtained from a man aged 30 to 45 with acute or convalescent COVID-19.

The chain recombines TRBV7-8 with TRBJ2-2; 12 bases line up with TRBD2. Losses at the gene ends were 4 bases for V and 7 bases for J; bases not matched to a gene: 16. Germline V gene sequence: CDR1 SGHVS, CDR2 FQNEAQ. The CDR3 is 19 residues long. The CDR3 DNA reads as TGTGCCAGCAGCTCCAAACGGACTAGCGGGGCCTTCGTTTTCGGGGAGCTGTTTTTT. Translation: CASSSKRTSGAFVFGELFF.

The chain recombines TRBV6-5 with TRBJ2-2; 7 bases map to TRBD1. Per the germline V gene, CDR1 is MNHEY and CDR2 is SVGAGI. Trimming at V came to 2 bases and at J to 2 bases, leaving 5 bases not matched to a gene. This CDR3 region has 16 residues. CDR3 residues: CASSYQGQINTGELFF. In DNA, the CDR3 is TGTGCCAGCAGTTACCAGGGACAGATTAACACCGGGGAGCTGTTTTTT.

The CDR3 bases are TGTGCCACCAGCAGAAATAGGGGTAACACTGAAGCTTTCTTT. It specifies CATSRNRGNTEAFF. The chain has TRBV15 and TRBJ1-1; a weak D match, TRBD1 (5 bases). In germline, CDR1 is LNHNV, CDR2 YYDKDF (reference sequence). Trimming left V 2 bases short and J 2 bases short, with 9 bases between. There are 14 residues in the CDR3.

V usage is TRBV3-1 (or the pseudogene TRBV3-2) and J usage is TRBJ2-5; D unresolved. Germline V CDR1 and CDR2: LGHDT, YNNKEL (reference sequence). This CDR3 comprises 12 residues. The ends were cut back, 4 bases at V and 5 bases at J, with 8 bases in the middle. Written as DNA, the CDR3 is TGTGCCAGCAGCCTCGGTTGGGAGACCCAGTACTTC. Translated, it gives CASSLGWETQYF.

The J gene is TRBJ1-4, the V gene TRBV28, with TRBD1 as a possible D gene (5 bases). This CDR3 spans 14 amino acids. V dropped 5 bases and J dropped 7 bases, with 14 bases sitting between them. Germline CDR1 MDHEN, CDR2 SYDVKM. CDR3 bases: TGTGCCAGCAGTCGCAGGGTTTATGGTGAAAAACTGTTTTTT. Protein: CASSRRVYGEKLFF. Filled out from reference TRBV28 and TRBJ1-4, the complete variable domain reads DVKVTQSSRYLVKRTGEKVFLECVQDMDHENMFWYRQDPGLGLRLIYFSYDVKMKEKGDIPEGYSVSREKKERFSLILESASTNQTSMYLCASSRRVYGEKLFFGSGTQLSVL.

The CDR3 sequence: CASSSGVGETQYF. CDR3 nucleotides: TGTGCCAGCTCCTCAGGGGTTGGAGAGACCCAGTACTTC. V is TRBV18 and J is TRBJ2-5, with D possibly matching TRBD1 (6 bases). The germline V gene encodes CDR1 KGHSH and CDR2 LQKENI. CDR3 length: 13 amino acids. The ends were cut back, 6 bases at V and 4 bases at J, with 12 bases in the middle.

V gene TRBV12-5 combines with J gene TRBJ2-7; 11 nucleotides agree with TRBD1. V was pared by 7 bases and J by 5 bases, with 10 bases of the junction left unmatched. Germline values: CDR1 LGHNT, CDR2 FRNRAP. The CDR3 loop spans 15 amino acids. CDR3 sequence: CASAPDRGRSHEQYF. CDR3 nucleotides: TGTGCTAGTGCCCCGGACAGGGGGCGATCCCACGAGCAGTACTTC.

This clone was detected once. The V call is TRBV7-2, the J call TRBJ2-6, with D maybe TRBD2 (6 bases). CDR3 length: 17 amino acids. The V gene lost 1 base and the J gene lost 2 bases, with 12 bases spanning the gap. CDR1 and CDR2 from the germline V gene are SGHTA and FQGNSA. The CDR3 loop is CASSLGQGLAGANVLTF. Here the CDR3 DNA reads TGTGCCAGCAGCTTAGGTCAGGGACTGGCTGGGGCCAACGTCCTGACTTTC. The full variable domain, its missing parts supplied by reference TRBV7-2 and TRBJ2-6, is GAGVSQSPSNKVTEKGKDVELRCDPISGHTALYWYRQSLGQGLEFLIYFQGNSAPDKSGLPSDRFSAERTGGSVSTLTIQRTQQEDSAVYLCASSLGQGLAGANVLTFGAGSRLTVL.

The V gene is TRBV5-8, the J gene TRBJ1-1; TRBD1 aligns across 9 bases. Germline CDR1 and CDR2: SGHTS and YDEGEE. The CDR3 covers 14 residues. After removal of 0 bases from V and 6 bases from J, the junction contained 3 bases not matched to a gene. CDR3 DNA sequence: TGTGCCAGCAGCTTGGACAGGGGGCGAGCTGAAGCTTTCTTT. It translates to CASSLDRGRAEAFF.

CDR3 sequence: CASSFSRQGYNSPLHF. The DNA for the CDR3 is TGTGCCAGCAGTTTCTCCAGACAGGGCTATAATTCACCCCTCCACTTT. This rearrangement joins TRBV27 to TRBJ1-6, with TRBD1 matching over 7 bases. The CDR3 sequence is 16 residues long. V lost 3 bases to trimming and J lost 3 bases; unmatched junction nucleotides: 5. Germline V gene data show CDR1 as MNHEY and CDR2 as SMNVEV (reference sequence).

The V call is TRBV4-1, the J call TRBJ2-3; TRBD1 matches at 7 bases. CDR1 is MGHRA, CDR2 YSYEKL, per germline. Germline trimming cut 2 bases from V and 5 bases from J; bases unmatched to any gene: 4. This CDR3 comprises 14 residues. CDR3 in amino acids: CASSQTQGRDTQYF. CDR3 DNA: TGCGCCAGCAGCCAAACACAGGGGAGAGATACGCAGTATTTT.

The rearrangement joins TRBV6-5 to TRBJ2-3; 8 nucleotides match TRBD2. This CDR3 contains 16 residues. J lost 3 bases, V lost 2 bases, and 7 bases had no gene match. The V gene's germline CDR1 is MNHEY and CDR2 SVGAGI. CDR3 DNA: TGTGCCAGCAGTTACGACGGGGGGGCGAGTACAGATACGCAGTATTTT. Protein product: CASSYDGGASTDTQYF.

This chain uses TRBV6-5 with TRBJ2-7, with D possibly matching TRBD2 (5 bases). CDR3 length equals 14 residues. The V gene lost 3 bases and the J gene lost 9 bases, with 18 bases spanning the gap. Germline V gene data show CDR1 as MNHEY and CDR2 as SVGAGI. CDR3 bases: TGTGCCAGCAGTTATTACGGGGTCCAGGTAGGGCAGTACTTC. Its protein product is CASSYYGVQVGQYF.

The chain has TRBV5-1 and TRBJ1-1; no firm D call. CDR3 size: 13 residues. Trimming took off 0 bases at V and 4 bases at J, with 7 bases between the two ends. Per germline, CDR1 SGHRS and CDR2 YFSETQ. The DNA for the CDR3 is TGCGCCAGCAGCTTGGTGACACTCACTGAAGCTTTCTTT. Translating it yields CASSLVTLTEAFF.

This clone was detected a few times. The J gene is TRBJ1-2, the V gene TRBV30, with 9 bases aligning to TRBD1. The germline gives CDR1 GTSNPN, CDR2 SVGIG (reference sequence). V shed 0 bases, J shed 11 bases, and the junction held 13 bases outside the gene matches. The CDR3 sequence is 15 residues long. CDR3 sequence (DNA): TGTGCCTGGAGTGTAAATTTCTTGACAGGGGGGGAATACACCTTC. Its protein is CAWSVNFLTGGEYTF.

This chain links TRBV19 with TRBJ2-2, with D maybe TRBD1 (5 bases). The germline CDR1 and CDR2 sequences are LNHDA and SQIVND (reference sequence). The V end lost 6 bases, the J end lost 4 bases, and 12 bases lay between the germline ends. This CDR3 is 14 amino acids long. The DNA of the CDR3 is TGTGCCAGTAGCCCGGACACTTCCACCGGGGAGCTGTTTTTT. It translates to CASSPDTSTGELFF.

The chain is built from TRBV5-1 and TRBJ1-6, with unresolved D. V gave up 2 bases and J gave up 7 bases, with 16 bases separating them. The CDR3 is 16 residues long. Germline V gives CDR1 SGHRS, CDR2 YFSETQ. The CDR3, as DNA: TGCGCCAGCAGCTTAGTAACCGGGTCTAGGAATTCACCCCTCCACTTT. Translating gives CASSLVTGSRNSPLHF.

This sequence joins TRBV3-1 (or the pseudogene TRBV3-2) and TRBJ2-1; weak D call: TRBD2 (5 bases). Trimming took 0 bases from V and 9 from J, leaving 18 bases between them. The CDR3 is 16 amino acids. The V gene's germline CDR1 is LGHDT and CDR2 YNNKEL (reference sequence). CDR3 bases: TGTGCCAGCAGCCAAGATATAGGAATAGTTGCGGGTGAGCAGTTCTTC. As protein: CASSQDIGIVAGEQFF.

This clone was counted once. CDR3 in DNA: TGTGCCAGCAGTTTTTACCCCCCAGGGGCCACTGAAGCTTTCTTT. Protein sequence: CASSFYPPGATEAFF. V gene TRBV27 combines with J gene TRBJ1-1; TRBD1 might be the D (6 bases). The CDR3 loop spans 15 amino acids. Germline V gene sequence: CDR1 MNHEY, CDR2 SMNVEV (reference sequence). The germline V and J ends were trimmed by 3 bases and 4 bases, with 15 bases remaining between them.

The chain joins TRBV19 to TRBJ2-5, with TRBD1 identical over 7 bases. This CDR3 has 14 residues. The germline CDR1 and CDR2 sequences are LNHDA and SQIVND (reference sequence). The trim removed 5 bases at V and 2 bases at J, leaving 5 bases unmatched. The chain's CDR3 is CASSPVGQQETQYF. The CDR3 DNA reads as TGTGCCAGTAGTCCAGTGGGACAGCAAGAGACCCAGTACTTC.

The chain has TRBV5-1 and TRBJ2-7, with 8 bases lining up with TRBD1. Germline V gene sequence: CDR1 SGHRS, CDR2 YFSETQ. The CDR3 runs 13 residues. The ends lost 4 bases at V and 3 bases at J; junction bases unmatched: 3. For the CDR3, the DNA is TGCGCCAGCAGCCTGGGACAGGTCTACGAGCAGTACTTC. It encodes CASSLGQVYEQYF.

This clone was found once. DNA of the CDR3: TGTGCCAGCAGCCCCTTATTAGCGGGAGTTGAGCAGTTCTTC. Encoded protein: CASSPLLAGVEQFF. The chain is built from TRBV7-9 and TRBJ2-1; 9 bases are a match to TRBD2. The germline CDR1 and CDR2 sequences are SEHNR and FQNEAQ (reference sequence). V lost 5 bases, J lost 9 bases, and 8 bases stayed unmatched. The CDR3 sequence is 14 residues long.

J is TRBJ1-1 and V is TRBV7-9; 8 nucleotides line up with TRBD1. The ends lost 4 bases at V and 10 bases at J; junction bases unmatched: 14. The germline V gene encodes CDR1 SEHNR and CDR2 FQNEAQ (reference sequence). There are 15 residues in the CDR3. The CDR3 nucleotides are TGTGCCAGCAGCTCCCGCGACAGGGGTGGTGTGGGAGCTTTCTTT. It translates to CASSSRDRGGVGAFF.

The chain carries TRBV5-1 and TRBJ2-1; 15 bases map to TRBD2. Germline CDR1 SGHRS, CDR2 YFSETQ. The CDR3 is 13 amino acids. Trimming removed 8 bases from V and 10 bases from J; junction bases left unmatched: 4. The CDR3: CASGLAGGNEQFF. In nucleotides, the CDR3 is TGCGCCAGTGGACTAGCGGGGGGGAACGAGCAGTTCTTC.

This clone was found once. The rearrangement uses TRBV4-1 and TRBJ1-6, with unresolved D. Germline V gene data show CDR1 as MGHRA and CDR2 as YSYEKL. This CDR3 spans 13 amino acids. Deletions cut 1 base from V and 8 bases from J, with 6 bases between. The CDR3 region is CASSQGGDSPLHF. For the CDR3, the DNA is TGCGCCAGCAGCCAAGGTGGAGATTCACCCCTCCACTTT.